What follows are 27 T cell receptor beta chains derived from one specimen sequenced in a study of blood T cell repertoires in COVID-19 (TCRdb year 2020). Library preparation employed the immunoSEQ multiplex PCR assay. TCRdb holds this immuneACCESS table with in-frame rearrangements only. Some clones are missing; in checked studies, unresolved V genes explain under half, and the rest has no known cause. The sample records 120,000 to 150,000 clones, 88% of which are singletons. The top ten hold 2.3% of the sample. Specimen: peripheral blood. All receptors come from a human donor in a cohort sampled during active COVID-19.

V and J are TRBV30 and TRBJ2-1; 13 bases are a match to TRBD2. Germline V gives CDR1 GTSNPN, CDR2 SVGIG (reference sequence). CDR3 size: 15 residues. V gave up 3 bases and J gave up 4 bases; unmatched junction bases: 3. CDR3 DNA: TGTGCCTGGAGCCGACTAGCGGGAGGTTACAATGAGCAGTTCTTC. It is translated as CAWSRLAGGYNEQFF.

The V call is TRBV18, the J call TRBJ1-1, with a possible D match to TRBD1 (5 bases). Germline CDR1 and CDR2: KGHSH and LQKENI. This CDR3 comprises 15 residues. The ends were cut back, 3 bases at V and 0 bases at J, with 11 bases in the middle. The CDR3 bases are TGTGCCAGCTCACCCTCGACAGCCTTGAACACTGAAGCTTTCTTT. It yields the protein CASSPSTALNTEAFF.

This clone was seen only a few times. The V and J genes are TRBV7-6 and TRBJ1-3, with 7 bases identical to TRBD1. The length of the CDR3 is 16 residues. Germline V CDR1 and CDR2: SGHVS, FNYEAQ. V shed 5 bases and J 0 bases; nucleotides not matched to a gene: 7. In DNA, the CDR3 is TGTGCCAGCAGCGACCCCGGGACAGACTCTGGAAACACCATATATTTT. It is translated as CASSDPGTDSGNTIYF.

The chain has TRBV28 and TRBJ2-6, with TRBD1 matching over 7 bases. The CDR3 is 22 residues long. J gave up 0 bases and V 3 bases, and 20 bases lay outside the gene matches. CDR1 and CDR2 from the germline V gene are MDHEN and SYDVKM. The CDR3 is CASSFLRDSPARRFSGANVLTF. CDR3 sequence (DNA): TGTGCCAGCAGTTTTCTCCGGGACAGCCCGGCCAGAAGATTCTCTGGGGCCAACGTCCTGACTTTC.

The CDR3 region is CASRNAGGSADTQYF. DNA of the CDR3: TGTGCCAGCAGAAATGCGGGGGGCTCGGCAGATACGCAGTATTTT. The chain uses TRBV7-8 and TRBJ2-3, with 8 nucleotides matching TRBD2. The CDR3 length is 15 residues. Trimming took 6 bases from V and 4 from J; bases not matched to a gene: 9. In germline, CDR1 is SGHVS, CDR2 FQNEAQ.

The rearrangement joins TRBV3-1 (or the pseudogene TRBV3-2) to TRBJ2-7; TRBD2 is a possible D gene (5 bases). This CDR3 spans 15 amino acids. Trimming left V 5 bases short and J 0 bases short, with 14 bases between. The germline CDR1 and CDR2 sequences are LGHDT and YNNKEL (reference sequence). CDR3 DNA: TGTGCCAGCAGCTCGGGATACCAGCGCTCCTACGAGCAGTACTTC. Encoded protein: CASSSGYQRSYEQYF.

This chain links TRBV19 with TRBJ2-4, with 9 positions matching TRBD2. This CDR3 is 15 amino acids long. Germline-derived CDR1 and CDR2 are LNHDA and SQIVND (reference sequence). V lost 3 bases to trimming and J lost 8 bases; unmatched junction nucleotides: 8. CDR3 nucleotides: TGTGCCAGTAGTATCGAGCCTAGCGGGGAGTACATTCAGTACTTC. This translates into CASSIEPSGEYIQYF. The entire variable domain, with the rest obtained from reference TRBV19 and TRBJ2-4, is as follows: DGGITQSPKYLFRKEGQNVTLSCEQNLNHDAMYWYRQDPGQGLRLIYYSQIVNDFQKGDIAEGYSVSREKKESFPLTVTSAQKNPTAFYLCASSIEPSGEYIQYFGAGTRLSVL.

This chain uses TRBV11-2 with TRBJ2-3, with 9 bases that match TRBD2. Germline CDR1 is SGHAT and CDR2 is FQNNGV. The V segment lost 1 base and the J segment 4 bases; nucleotides outside the gene matches: 3. The CDR3 length is 15 residues. CDR3 sequence: CASSLVAGVADTQYF. In nucleotides, the CDR3 is TGTGCCAGCAGCTTAGTAGCGGGAGTGGCAGATACGCAGTATTTT. Supplemented by reference TRBV11-2 and TRBJ2-3, the full variable domain reads EAGVAQSPRYKIIEKRQSVAFWCNPISGHATLYWYQQILGQGPKLLIQFQNNGVVDDSQLPKDRFSAERLKGVDSTLKIQPAKLEDSAVYLCASSLVAGVADTQYFGPGTRLTVL.

J is TRBJ1-6 and V is TRBV10-3; TRBD1 agrees at 8 bases. CDR1 ENHRY and CDR2 SYGVKD come from the germline V gene. With V trimmed by 6 bases and J by 1 base, 8 bases remained unmatched. This CDR3 spans 17 amino acids. CDR3 amino acids: CAISNSGGRSYNSPLHF. The CDR3, as DNA: TGTGCCATCAGCAATTCAGGGGGCCGATCCTATAATTCACCCCTCCACTTT.

V gene TRBV7-9 combines with J gene TRBJ2-7; 10 nucleotides line up with TRBD2. The germline V gene has CDR1 SEHNR and CDR2 FQNEAQ (reference sequence). CDR3 size: 14 residues. Germline trimming cut 6 bases from V and 0 bases from J; bases unmatched to any gene: 2. The CDR3 loop reads CASRTSGTSYEQYF. CDR3 DNA: TGTGCCAGCAGAACTAGCGGGACCTCCTACGAGCAGTACTTC. Based on the CDR3 plus reference TRBV7-9 and TRBJ2-7, the full variable domain is DTGVSQNPRHKITKRGQNVTFRCDPISEHNRLYWYRQTLGQGPEFLTYFQNEAQLEKSRLLSDRFSAERPKGSFSTLEIQRTEQGDSAMYLCASRTSGTSYEQYFGPGTRLTVT.

The gene calls are TRBV4-3 and TRBJ2-7; a weak D match, TRBD1 (5 bases). V lost 0 bases, J lost 3 bases, and 12 bases lay in between. The V gene's germline CDR1 is LGHNA and CDR2 YSLEER. This CDR3 is 15 amino acids long. The CDR3 spells CASSQDWQGIYEQYF. The CDR3 DNA is TGCGCCAGCAGCCAAGATTGGCAGGGAATCTACGAGCAGTACTTC.

This chain links TRBV2 with TRBJ1-2; D is unresolved. The CDR3 runs to 15 residues. Germline assignment: CDR1 SNHLY and CDR2 FYNNEI. Trimming cost V 6 bases and J 2 bases, with 16 bases left between them. The CDR3 loop is CASRSRIGENYGYTF. The DNA for the CDR3 is TGTGCCAGCAGATCTAGAATCGGGGAAAACTATGGCTACACCTTC.

The rearrangement uses TRBV5-1 and TRBJ2-3, with TRBD2 matching over 10 bases. Germline V lookup: CDR1 SGHRS, CDR2 YFSETQ. With 2 bases clipped from V and 0 bases from J, the junction kept 3 bases outside the gene matches. The CDR3 extends over 16 amino acids. The CDR3 spells CASSFVTSGSTDTQYF. The CDR3 bases are TGCGCCAGCAGCTTTGTGACTAGCGGGAGCACAGATACGCAGTATTTT.

The rearrangement links TRBV11-2 to TRBJ1-2; no clear D. V was cut by 0 bases and J by 4 bases, with 9 bases left in between. The germline V gene has CDR1 SGHAT and CDR2 FQNNGV. The CDR3 length is 14 residues. CDR3 coding DNA: TGTGCCAGCAGCTTAGATGTTAGATTCTATGGCTACACCTTC. The encoded protein is CASSLDVRFYGYTF. The variable domain in full, completed from reference TRBV11-2 and TRBJ1-2, reads EAGVAQSPRYKIIEKRQSVAFWCNPISGHATLYWYQQILGQGPKLLIQFQNNGVVDDSQLPKDRFSAERLKGVDSTLKIQPAKLEDSAVYLCASSLDVRFYGYTFGSGTRLTVV.

Worth noting for this clone: Distinct nucleotide sequences in the sample also encode this CDR3. The V gene is TRBV9, the J gene TRBJ2-3; D is perhaps TRBD1 (5 bases). The V gene lost 3 bases and the J gene lost 0 bases, with 8 bases spanning the gap. In germline, CDR1 is SGDLS, CDR2 YYNGEE. This CDR3 has 14 amino acids. The CDR3 DNA reads as TGTGCCAGCAGCGCTTCAGGGAGCACAGATACGCAGTATTTT. It translates to CASSASGSTDTQYF.

This chain uses TRBV5-8 with TRBJ1-3, with unresolved D. The CDR3 is 16 amino acids. Per the germline V gene, CDR1 is SGHTS and CDR2 is YDEGEE. The germline V and J ends were trimmed by 0 bases and 3 bases, with 13 bases remaining between them. This chain's CDR3 is CASSLVTSIIGNTIYF. CDR3 DNA sequence: TGTGCCAGCAGCTTGGTTACATCGATTATTGGAAACACCATATATTTT. Drawing the rest from reference TRBV5-8 and TRBJ1-3, the complete variable domain is EAGVTQSPTHLIKTRGQQATLRCSPISGHTSVYWYQQALGLGLQFLLWYDEGEERNRGNFPPRFSGRQFPNYSSELNVNALELEDSALYLCASSLVTSIIGNTIYFGEGSWLTVV.

This sequence joins TRBV7-9 and TRBJ1-5; a weak D match, TRBD1 (5 bases). The germline V gene encodes CDR1 SEHNR and CDR2 FQNEAQ (reference sequence). V dropped 0 bases and J dropped 4 bases, with 16 bases sitting between them. This CDR3 has 17 amino acids. The CDR3 sequence is CASSLAGGALENQPQHF. The CDR3 DNA reads TGTGCCAGCAGCTTAGCGGGAGGGGCCCTCGAGAATCAGCCCCAGCATTTT.

J is TRBJ1-1 and V is TRBV9; D not resolved. This CDR3 is built from 16 residues. Looked up from germline, CDR1 is SGDLS and CDR2 is YYNGEE. V gave up 0 bases and J gave up 0 bases, with 12 bases separating them. CDR3 sequence: CASSVAPLQLNTEAFF. The CDR3 nucleotides read TGTGCCAGCAGCGTAGCCCCCCTACAGTTGAACACTGAAGCTTTCTTT.

The gene calls are TRBV2 and TRBJ1-5, with no clear D. Germline values: CDR1 SNHLY, CDR2 FYNNEI. The CDR3 is made up of 17 amino acids. The V and J ends lost 4 bases and 0 bases respectively, with 16 bases between them. The CDR3: CASSARGRFISNQPQHF. In DNA form, the CDR3 reads TGTGCCAGCAGTGCCCGAGGGAGGTTCATTAGCAATCAGCCCCAGCATTTT.

This clone was seen more than once but under ten times. This chain joins TRBV29-1 and TRBJ1-3; tentative D call: TRBD1 (5 bases). The CDR3 has 13 residues. Germline V gene data show CDR1 as SQVTM and CDR2 as ANQGSEA. The V end lost 4 bases, the J end lost 0 bases, and 7 bases lay between the germline ends. CDR3 amino acids: CSVGQSSGNTIYF. The CDR3, as DNA: TGCAGCGTTGGACAGTCCTCTGGAAACACCATATATTTT. Supplemented by reference TRBV29-1 and TRBJ1-3, the full variable domain reads SAVISQKPSRDICQRGTSLTIQCQVDSQVTMMFWYRQQPGQSLTLIATANQGSEATYESGFVIDKFPISRPNLTFSTLTVSNMSPEDSSIYLCSVGQSSGNTIYFGEGSWLTVV.

The chain has TRBV5-1 and TRBJ2-2; 9 bases are a match to TRBD2. This CDR3 contains 15 residues. Per germline, CDR1 SGHRS and CDR2 YFSETQ. J lost 1 base, V lost 2 bases, and 0 bases had no gene match. The CDR3 bases are TGCGCCAGCAGCTTTAGCGGGGGGAACACCGGGGAGCTGTTTTTT. It encodes CASSFSGGNTGELFF.

This chain joins TRBV6-2 or TRBV6-3 and TRBJ2-2; maybe TRBD2 (5 bases). With 2 bases removed from V and 6 bases from J, the gap between germline ends came to 16 bases. The CDR3 consists of 16 residues. Germline CDR1 and CDR2: MNHEY and SVGEGT. The CDR3 DNA reads as TGTGCCAGCAGTTACCCTCGGACTCGCCCACCCGGGGAGCTGTTTTTT. Translation gives CASSYPRTRPPGELFF.

J is TRBJ2-7 and V is TRBV7-2; 9 bases match TRBD1. Germline loops: CDR1 SGHTA, CDR2 FQGNSA. This CDR3 has 15 residues. After removal of 5 bases from V and 2 bases from J, the junction contained 7 bases not matched to a gene. The CDR3 region has the DNA TGTGCCAGCAGCCCTAACAGGGGGCCCCCCTACGAGCAGTACTTC. Its protein is CASSPNRGPPYEQYF.

This chain connects TRBV24-1 to TRBJ2-3, with 10 bases that match TRBD1. The J segment lost 3 bases and the V segment lost 4 bases, leaving 6 bases of the junction unmatched. This CDR3 has 16 residues. Germline assignment: CDR1 KGHDR and CDR2 SFDVKD. CDR3 DNA: TGTGCCACCAGTGACTCAGACAGGGGGCTTACAGATACGCAGTATTTT. Encoded protein: CATSDSDRGLTDTQYF.

The chain uses TRBV4-1 and TRBJ1-5; D is unresolved. Germline CDR1 is MGHRA and CDR2 is YSYEKL. Trimming left V 2 bases short and J 5 bases short, with 31 bases between. This CDR3 region has 21 residues. This CDR3 is CASSQLATDAQRRGVYQPQHF. Written as DNA, the CDR3 is TGCGCCAGCAGCCAATTGGCCACCGACGCTCAAAGACGCGGGGTATATCAGCCCCAGCATTTT.

Here the CDR3 DNA reads TGTGCCTGGAGTGTACAGCTTGATCAGCCCCAGCATTTT. It is translated as CAWSVQLDQPQHF. This chain joins TRBV30 and TRBJ1-5; D is uncertain. The CDR3 has 13 residues. Germline loops: CDR1 GTSNPN, CDR2 SVGIG (reference sequence). Trimming removed 0 bases at V and 5 bases at J, with 8 bases between.

The chain uses TRBV9 and TRBJ2-3; the match to TRBD1 covers 11 bases. Trimming took 4 bases from V and 1 from J; bases not matched to a gene: 8. Germline values: CDR1 SGDLS, CDR2 YYNGEE. The CDR3 consists of 17 residues. The CDR3 sequence is CASSRTGGPPGTDTQYF. Here the CDR3 DNA reads TGTGCCAGCAGCAGGACAGGGGGCCCACCTGGCACAGATACGCAGTATTTT.